This TCR beta chain was documented in a study of blood T cell repertoires in COVID-19 (dated by TCRdb to between 2020 and 2021). For context, the study as a whole: Samples covering the acute and convalescent phases of COVID-19 were provided by collaborators in the United States, Italy and Spain. Nearly every sample came with metadata listing a de-identified subject ID, COVID-19 status, age in years and sex. Where available, HLA class I and class II types were obtained from metadata supplied by the sample provider rather than from assay-based typing. The dataset comprised deeply sampled blood TCRbeta repertoires from subjects exposed to, actively infected with, or recovered from COVID-19. The repertoires were released in a freely available public database meant as a resource for research on the immune response to SARS-CoV-2. The samples were drawn from two sources: the first 160 participants of the ongoing ImmuneRACE study, and 950 to 1,500 subjects contributed by 6 global collaborators. The material from the prospective study consisted of cDNA or gDNA derived from T cells, B-cell-depleted T cells, or PBMCs. Overall results and qualifications from the work: Clinical and demographic metadata were provided uncurated, with the amount varying by source and participant.

TCRbeta CDR3 regions were amplified from genomic DNA by means of the immunoSEQ Assay, a bias-controlled multiplex PCR. On the study's bioinformatics: Nucleated cell counts per sample were estimated from amplification of reference gene primers within the assay. Sequence reads were collapsed and filtered to measure the absolute abundance of every unique TCRbeta CDR3 rearrangement. For each sample, productive Simpson clonality was calculated as the square root of Simpson's diversity index over productive rearrangements. TCRdb carries this immuneACCESS record with in-frame sequences only. Its versions omit some clonotypes, under half of them owing to an unresolved V gene in the studies checked, with the rest unexplained. Clone size and V and J calls were adopted from that table, with D and trimming inferred from the DNA. The sample includes roughly 270,000 clones, with 85% observed a single time. Jointly, the top ten make up 2% to 3% of the sample.

On this clone: Its antigen remains undetermined. Within one base of it there is no much larger clone, and no base qualities were kept.

Participants in the prospective study were enrolled through a virtual design, were aged roughly 18 to 100 years, and lived in approximately 25 United States geographic areas. In the prospective study, participants were assigned to cohorts based on the clinical history participants reported in a screening survey and a study questionnaire. Recovered participants in ImmuneRACE Cohort 3 were defined by two consecutive negative NP/OP PCR tests, clearance by a healthcare professional, or resolution of symptoms. Each participant in the prospective study had whole blood, serum and a nasopharyngeal or oropharyngeal swab collected by mobile phlebotomists. Over a roughly 2-month period, participants in the prospective study had the option of providing additional blood draws and questionnaires. Blood samples from the prospective study were shipped frozen or at room temperature prior to DNA extraction. The CDR3 sequence holds 17 residues, the cysteine and phenylalanine included. The retained sequence is limited to the CDR3, 51 bases, with the frame set at the first base. The germline V end is reduced by 1 base and the J end by 7 bases; junction bases left unmatched: 12. Via the germline V gene, CDR1 is SGHDT and CDR2 YYEEEE.

The receptor comes from a woman between 50 and 59 years old who had recovered from COVID-19. Source material: PBMCs or T cells enriched from blood (not recorded which). The receptor chain draws on TRBV5-6 and TRBJ1-5, with 9 junctional bases fitting TRBD1. The CDR3 corresponds to CASSLSTGTGNLQPQHF. The DNA sequence is given as TGTGCCAGCAGCTTGAGCACCGGGACAGGGAATTTGCAGCCCCAGCATTTT.